Each of the 12 T cell receptor beta chains below was sequenced from the same sample in a study of blood T cells in healthy people across ages. The second PCR ran about 6 to 11 cycles with a sample-barcoded 5' primer and J-beta primers. TCRdb used MiXCR to reprocess the 5' RACE reads, holding one entry per CDR3 protein. The table lists some 700,000 distinct CDR3 sequences, around a fifth of them singletons, with about 22% in the top ten. Sequenced material: blood. The receptors here all came from a man between 65 and 79 years old in good health.

This rearrangement joins TRBV20-1 to TRBJ2-7; TRBD2 is a possible D gene (6 bases). From germline, CDR1 is DFQATT and CDR2 SNEGSKA (reference sequence). V was cut by 1 base and J by 4 bases, with 14 bases left in between. The CDR3 runs to 14 residues. CDR3 residues: CSARGTAGSYEQYV. The CDR3 DNA is TGCAGTGCTAGAGGTACAGCGGGTTCTTACGAGCAGTACGTC.

The chain employs TRBV12-3 or TRBV12-4 and TRBJ2-5, with D perhaps matching TRBD1 (8 bases). This CDR3 comprises 13 residues. Trimming took off 4 bases at V and 11 bases at J, with 17 bases between the two ends. CDR3 sequence: CASSSDRDYGQYF. Written as DNA, the CDR3 is TGTGCCAGCAGTTCGGACAGGGACTACGGGCAGTACTTC.

The chain joins TRBV25-1 to TRBJ2-5; weak D call: TRBD1 (6 bases). The V end was cut by 3 bases, the J end by 5 bases, with 19 bases between. The CDR3 covers 16 residues. CDR1 is MGHDK, CDR2 SYGVNS, per germline. Here the CDR3 reads CASSDETGFMGETQYF. The CDR3 region has the DNA TGTGCCAGCAGTGACGAAACAGGGTTCATGGGGGAGACCCAGTACTTC.

The V and J genes are TRBV5-1 and TRBJ2-1; D is unresolved. Trimming removed 4 bases from V and 7 bases from J, with 9 bases in between. CDR1 and CDR2 (germline): SGHRS, YFSETQ. There are 12 residues in the CDR3. CDR3 protein: CASSATTNEQFF. In DNA form, the CDR3 reads TGCGCCAGCAGCGCTACCACGAATGAGCAGTTCTTC.

V usage is TRBV20-1 and J usage is TRBJ2-3; D unresolved. Germline lookup yields CDR1 DFQATT and CDR2 SNEGSKA (reference sequence). V lost 4 bases and J lost 1, with 12 bases in between. CDR3 length: 14 residues. The CDR3 DNA is TGCAGTGCTAACCCCGAATTGGGCACAGATACGCAGTATTTT. Translation: CSANPELGTDTQYF.

This clonotype was observed a few times. The chain has TRBV20-1 and TRBJ2-5; TRBD2 is a possible D gene (5 bases). The V and J ends lost 6 bases and 5 bases respectively, with 19 bases between them. Germline CDR1 DFQATT, CDR2 SNEGSKA (reference sequence). The CDR3 has 14 amino acids. CDR3 bases: TGCAGTGCCGTTCCAAGCGGACCGAGTGAGACCCAGTACTTC. It translates to CSAVPSGPSETQYF.

This clonotype was counted a few times. The V and J genes are TRBV5-1 and TRBJ2-3; TRBD2 agrees at 8 bases. The CDR3 spans 16 residues. V shed 2 bases and J 2 bases; nucleotides not matched to a gene: 7. Germline V gene lookup returns CDR1 SGHRS and CDR2 YFSETQ. The CDR3 sequence is CASSFLGGRITDTQYF. The CDR3 bases are TGCGCCAGCAGCTTTCTCGGCGGGAGGATCACAGATACGCAGTATTTT.

The rearrangement uses TRBV2 and TRBJ2-3; D gene unclear. CDR1 and CDR2 (germline): SNHLY, FYNNEI. There are 14 residues in the CDR3. V was trimmed by 4 bases and J by 2 bases, leaving 10 bases between them. CDR3 nucleotides: TGTGCCAGCAGTGGGAAGTTACTCACAGATACGCAGTATTTT. It is translated as CASSGKLLTDTQYF.

This clonotype was seen a handful of times. The gene calls are TRBV12-3 or TRBV12-4 and TRBJ1-1, with D tentatively TRBD1 (5 bases). This CDR3 spans 14 amino acids. Trimming removed 0 bases at V and 8 bases at J, with 13 bases between. CDR3 nucleotides: TGTGCCAGCAGTTTAGCCTTCGGGGGTGGGGAAGCTTTCTTT. Translation: CASSLAFGGGEAFF.

In this sample, this clonotype turned up a few times. The genes are TRBV12-3 or TRBV12-4 and TRBJ1-5, with D perhaps matching TRBD1 (5 bases). Trimming took off 2 bases at V and 6 bases at J, with 14 bases between the two ends. CDR3 size: 15 residues. The CDR3 sequence is CASSLSFGGPQPQHF. CDR3 sequence (DNA): TGTGCCAGCAGTTTATCGTTTGGGGGACCTCAGCCCCAGCATTTT.

This clonotype has only a few counts. A read error may produce the germline difference seen at one junction end. The chain uses TRBV6-5 and TRBJ2-7; 7 bases line up with TRBD1. The end of the DNA aligns better with TRBJ2-1, so the J call may be wrong. The CDR3 has 16 amino acids. Looked up from germline, CDR1 is MNHEY and CDR2 is SVGAGI. CDR3 sequence reads: CASSTPRTGGYNGQFF. The CDR3 DNA is TGTGCCAGCAGTACTCCCAGGACAGGCGGGTACAATGGGCAGTTCTTC.

The J gene is TRBJ2-7, the V gene TRBV25-1; D may be TRBD2 (5 bases). Looked up from germline, CDR1 is MGHDK and CDR2 is SYGVNS. This CDR3 comprises 16 residues. Trimming left V 7 bases short and J 1 base short, with 20 bases between. Here the CDR3 reads CASIGPAPEGSYEQYV. The CDR3 nucleotides read TGTGCCAGCATCGGGCCGGCTCCCGAGGGTTCCTACGAGCAGTACGTC.